This T cell receptor (beta chain) was sequenced during a study of OX40 agonist ivuxolimab in advanced cancers. Regarding the research as a whole: Ivuxolimab, which targeted the costimulatory receptor OX40 (CD134), was an agonistic, fully human IgG2 monoclonal antibody. Among the roughly 52 dose-escalation patients, some 19 had hepatocellular carcinoma, roughly 15 melanoma, 9 renal cell carcinoma and 9 head and neck cancer. The paper covers the monotherapy dose-escalation part of the phase I ivuxolimab trial, which included N of about 56 patients. Partial responses occurred in three dose-escalation patients: two with cutaneous melanoma and one with hepatocellular carcinoma. Intravenous ivuxolimab was administered to patients every 2 weeks at six dose levels: 0.01, 0.1, 0.3, 1.5, 3 and 10 mg/kg. Peripheral TCRbeta sequencing aimed to test whether ivuxolimab altered TCR sequence diversity and caused clonal T-cell expansion. Patients were allowed to have had prior anti-PD-1, anti-PD-L1 or anti-CTLA-4 therapy, and approximately 40% of the dose-escalation patients had previously received checkpoint inhibitors. The dose-escalation cohort was almost 85% male with a mean age of about 58 years, ranging from roughly 20 to 80.

As for this clone: It lacks a known antigen. No per-base quality is available; no much larger clone lies one base away.

The trial excluded patients who had a history of autoimmune disease or who were on systemic immunosuppression. Peripheral blood for TCR sequencing was collected from all dose cohorts at baseline, on cycle 4 day 1, and on cycle 7 day 1. Samples were obtained from an open-label, multicenter, first-in-human phase I dose-escalation trial of ivuxolimab. Adults with locally advanced or metastatic head and neck squamous cell, hepatocellular, melanoma or renal cell carcinoma were enrolled in the trial. Before TCR sequencing, CD4+ T cells and CD8+ T cells from peripheral blood were sorted into separate populations. Genomic DNA was extracted from sorted cells for sequencing of the TCRbeta CDR3 region. TCRbeta CDR3 regions were sequenced using the immunoSEQ Assay. The immuneACCESS repertoire file appears here via TCRdb, limited to in-frame rearrangements. These files lack a portion of the clones; in checked studies, under half of the deficit traces to unresolved V genes, and the cause of the others is not known. The sample table lists roughly 140,000 clones, 94% of them with a count of one. Approximately 0.3% of the sample is in the top ten clones.

Summary of the overall study and its limitations: At doses of 0.1 to 3.0 mg/kg, clonal expansion of both CD4+ and CD8+ T cells in blood was seen between baseline and week 6. After ivuxolimab, more expanded clones were found on average in CD8+ T cells than in CD4+ T cells. Antigen specificity was not determined for the clonally expanded peripheral T cells. Partial responders in the 0.1-3.0 mg/kg groups had among the lowest normalized peripheral clonal expansion, especially among CD8+ T cells. Low levels of normalized T-cell clonal expansion were also seen in some patients who did not respond.

The input for sequencing was CD4+ or CD8+ T cells sorted from blood, taken in a trial of the OX40 agonist ivuxolimab. The sequence came from an adult with an advanced solid tumor such as melanoma, head and neck, liver or kidney cancer.

The sequence in DNA is TGTGCCAGTAGTATAGGGGGGACTTCCCTCTACGAGCAGTACTTC. Its product reads: CASSIGGTSLYEQYF. The sequence is built from TRBV19 and TRBJ2-7; the D segment could be TRBD2, given 6 matching bases. Reading the germline V gene (reference sequence) gives CDR1 LNHDA and CDR2 SQIVND. A distance of 13 bases separates the germline ends of V and J, which lose 1 base and 3 bases respectively. From its cysteine to its phenylalanine, the CDR3 spans 15 amino acids. This entry keeps only the CDR3 DNA: 45 bases, framed from base 1. The reference TRBV19 and TRBJ2-7 proteins fill in what lies around the CDR3, so the full variable domain reads DGGITQSPKYLFRKEGQNVTLSCEQNLNHDAMYWYRQDPGQGLRLIYYSQIVNDFQKGDIAEGYSVSREKKESFPLTVTSAQKNPTAFYLCASSIGGTSLYEQYFGPGTRLTVT.